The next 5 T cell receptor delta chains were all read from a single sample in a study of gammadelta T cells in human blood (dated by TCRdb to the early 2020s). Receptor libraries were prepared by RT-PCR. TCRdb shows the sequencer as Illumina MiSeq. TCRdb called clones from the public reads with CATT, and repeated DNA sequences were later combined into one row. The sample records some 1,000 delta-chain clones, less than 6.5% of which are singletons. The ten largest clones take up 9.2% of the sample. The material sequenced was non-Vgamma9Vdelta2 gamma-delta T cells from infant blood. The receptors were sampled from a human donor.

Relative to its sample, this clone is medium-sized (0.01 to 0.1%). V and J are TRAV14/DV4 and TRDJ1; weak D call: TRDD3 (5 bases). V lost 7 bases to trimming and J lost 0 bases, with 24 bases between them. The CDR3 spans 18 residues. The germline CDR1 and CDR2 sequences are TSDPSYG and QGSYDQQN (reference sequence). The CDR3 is CAMNPLRGGSPYTDKLIF. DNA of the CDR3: TGTGCAATGAATCCCCTCAGGGGGGGGTCCCCTTACACCGATAAACTCATCTTT.

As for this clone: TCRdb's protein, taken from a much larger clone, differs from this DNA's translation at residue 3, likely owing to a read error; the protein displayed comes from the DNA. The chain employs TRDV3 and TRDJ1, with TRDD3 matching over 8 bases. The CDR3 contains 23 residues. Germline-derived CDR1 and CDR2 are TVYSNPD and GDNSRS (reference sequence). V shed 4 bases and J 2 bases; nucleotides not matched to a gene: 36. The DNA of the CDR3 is TGTGCCTGGGGAGGATCCTACGCCCGTACTGGGGGGTTCTACATACACCTTACCGATAAACTCATCTTT. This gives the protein CAWGGSYARTGGFYIHLTDKLIF.

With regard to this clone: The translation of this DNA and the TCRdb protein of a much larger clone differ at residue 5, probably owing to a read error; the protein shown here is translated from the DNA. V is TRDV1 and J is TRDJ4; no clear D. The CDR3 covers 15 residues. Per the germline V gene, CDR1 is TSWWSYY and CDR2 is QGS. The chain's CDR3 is CALGKLPWELRPLIF. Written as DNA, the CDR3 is TGTGCTCTTGGGAAACTCCCATGGGAGCTGAGACCCCTGATCTTT.

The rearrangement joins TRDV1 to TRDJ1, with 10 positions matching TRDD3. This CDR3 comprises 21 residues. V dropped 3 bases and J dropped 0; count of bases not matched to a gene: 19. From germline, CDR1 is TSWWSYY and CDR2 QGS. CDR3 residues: CALGDSFLVLGDLYDTDKLIF. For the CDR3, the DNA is TGTGCTCTTGGGGACTCTTTCCTGGTACTGGGGGATTTGTATGACACCGATAAACTCATCTTT.

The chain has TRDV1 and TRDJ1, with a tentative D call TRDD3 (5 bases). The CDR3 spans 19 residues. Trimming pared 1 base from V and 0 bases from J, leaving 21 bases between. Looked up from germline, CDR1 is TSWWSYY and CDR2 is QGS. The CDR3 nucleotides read TGTGCTCTTGGGGAACCTTTTACATTGTCTGGGATGTACACCGATAAACTCATCTTT. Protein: CALGEPFTLSGMYTDKLIF.